The rows below give T cell receptor beta chains drawn from one sample of a study of OX40 agonist ivuxolimab in advanced cancers. Clones were read by immunoSEQ multiplex PCR, and TCRdb kept only the in-frame ones, dropping some. The sample records about 70,000 clones, about 83% being singletons. The specimen comprised CD4+ or CD8+ T cells sorted from blood, sampled in a trial of the OX40 agonist ivuxolimab. The origin of the receptors is an adult with an advanced solid tumor such as melanoma, head and neck, liver or kidney cancer. Both conserved end residues are part of each CDR3. D genes are given only for firm matches. Size tells how often a clone was seen (once, few, many) or the class of an expanded clone, and some rows leave it out.

CDR3 DNA: TGTGCCAGCAGCCCGGGGGGGGTAAGCACAGATACGCAGTATTTT; CDR3 protein: CASSPGGVSTDTQYF; CDR3 length: 15; J gene: TRBJ2-3; clone size: -; V gene: TRBV7-2; D gene: TRBD2
CDR3 DNA: TGTGCCAGCAGCTTAGATCTGGGGACAACAGAAGCTTTCTTT; CDR3 protein: CASSLDLGTTEAFF; CDR3 length: 14; J gene: TRBJ1-1; clone size: -; V gene: TRBV11-3; D gene: -
CDR3 DNA: TGCGCCAGCAGCCCTGGGGACGGAACCTACGAGCAGTACTTC; CDR3 protein: CASSPGDGTYEQYF; CDR3 length: 14; J gene: TRBJ2-7; clone size: once; V gene: TRBV5-1; D gene: -
CDR3 DNA: TGTGCCAGCACCAGACACGTGAGATTTTGCTACGAGCAGTACTTC; CDR3 protein: CASTRHVRFCYEQYF; CDR3 length: 15; J gene: TRBJ2-7; clone size: -; V gene: TRBV6-1; D gene: -
CDR3 DNA: TGTGCCAGCGGGAGTAACACAGATACGCAGTATTTT; CDR3 protein: CASGSNTDTQYF; CDR3 length: 12; J gene: TRBJ2-3; clone size: -; V gene: TRBV6-6; D gene: -
CDR3 DNA: TGTGCCAGCAACTTAGGGGGCGAAGCGTCTAACTATGGCTACACCTTC; CDR3 protein: CASNLGGEASNYGYTF; CDR3 length: 16; J gene: TRBJ1-2; clone size: -; V gene: TRBV6-6; D gene: TRBD1
CDR3 DNA: TGTGCCAGCAGCCTAGGACGGCGGAACAGGCCAGGTGAGCAGTTCTTC; CDR3 protein: CASSLGRRNRPGEQFF; CDR3 length: 16; J gene: TRBJ2-1; clone size: -; V gene: TRBV7-3; D gene: -
CDR3 DNA: TGTGCCAGCAGCTTAGGAGGCGGCTCCTACGAGCAGTACTTC; CDR3 protein: CASSLGGGSYEQYF; CDR3 length: 14; J gene: TRBJ2-7; clone size: -; V gene: TRBV7-9; D gene: -
CDR3 DNA: TGCGCCAGCAGCTTGGATCGCGGGAGTGGTTCACCCCTCCACTTT; CDR3 protein: CASSLDRGSGSPLHF; CDR3 length: 15; J gene: TRBJ1-6; clone size: -; V gene: TRBV5-1; D gene: -
CDR3 DNA: TGTGCTAGTGGTTTGTCCTACAATGAGCAGTTCTTC; CDR3 protein: CASGLSYNEQFF; CDR3 length: 12; J gene: TRBJ2-1; clone size: -; V gene: TRBV12-5; D gene: -
CDR3 DNA: TGCGCCAGCAGCCGAGGAGGGGACAGCACCTACAATGAGCAGTTCTTC; CDR3 protein: CASSRGGDSTYNEQFF; CDR3 length: 16; J gene: TRBJ2-1; clone size: -; V gene: TRBV4-1; D gene: -
CDR3 DNA: TGTGCCAGCAGCCGTATAGAGGACGGACCTGCAACGAGAGCTTTCTTT; CDR3 protein: CASSRIEDGPATRAFF; CDR3 length: 16; J gene: TRBJ1-1; clone size: -; V gene: TRBV21-1; D gene: -
CDR3 DNA: TGTGCCAGCAGTTTAAGGATGGGCGGCTACACCTTC; CDR3 protein: CASSLRMGGYTF; CDR3 length: 12; J gene: TRBJ1-2; clone size: -; V gene: TRBV28; D gene: -
CDR3 DNA: TGTGCCAGCAGCTACAACAATGAGCAGTTCTTC; CDR3 protein: CASSYNNEQFF; CDR3 length: 11; J gene: TRBJ2-1; clone size: -; V gene: TRBV5-4; D gene: -
CDR3 DNA: TGTGCCAGCAGTTATGGGCATGGGACAGGGTCCGAAAAACTGTTTTTT; CDR3 protein: CASSYGHGTGSEKLFF; CDR3 length: 16; J gene: TRBJ1-4; clone size: -; V gene: TRBV27; D gene: TRBD1
CDR3 DNA: TGTGCCAGCAGCTTGACTAGCGGGCCCCAGGAGCAGTTCTTC; CDR3 protein: CASSLTSGPQEQFF; CDR3 length: 14; J gene: TRBJ2-1; clone size: few; V gene: TRBV11-2; D gene: TRBD2
CDR3 DNA: TGTGCCAGCAGCGGACAGGGACTCGGTGGCTACACCTTC; CDR3 protein: CASSGQGLGGYTF; CDR3 length: 13; J gene: TRBJ1-2; clone size: -; V gene: TRBV7-6; D gene: TRBD1
CDR3 DNA: TGTGCCAGCAGCATAGACAGGGTAACCGGGGAGCTGTTTTTT; CDR3 protein: CASSIDRVTGELFF; CDR3 length: 14; J gene: TRBJ2-2; clone size: many; V gene: TRBV13; D gene: TRBD1
CDR3 DNA: TGTGCCAGCAGTCAGACTAGCGGAGCCACAGATACGCAGTATTTT; CDR3 protein: CASSQTSGATDTQYF; CDR3 length: 15; J gene: TRBJ2-3; clone size: -; V gene: TRBV6-5; D gene: TRBD2
CDR3 DNA: TGTGCCAGCAGCGTAGAGGCGGGAGGTTCCTACAATGAGCAGTTCTTC; CDR3 protein: CASSVEAGGSYNEQFF; CDR3 length: 16; J gene: TRBJ2-1; clone size: -; V gene: TRBV9; D gene: TRBD2
CDR3 DNA: TGTGCCAGCAGTGGTCTAGCGGGGGCCAGGGAGAGTGAGCAGTTCTTC; CDR3 protein: CASSGLAGARESEQFF; CDR3 length: 16; J gene: TRBJ2-1; clone size: once; V gene: TRBV13; D gene: TRBD2
CDR3 DNA: TGTGCCAGCAGCGTAATGACTAGCGGGAGTGGAGAGCAGTTCTTC; CDR3 protein: CASSVMTSGSGEQFF; CDR3 length: 15; J gene: TRBJ2-1; clone size: -; V gene: TRBV9; D gene: TRBD2
CDR3 DNA: TGTGCCAGCAGTTACCCTGGGACTGGCAGAGGCTACACCTTC; CDR3 protein: CASSYPGTGRGYTF; CDR3 length: 14; J gene: TRBJ1-2; clone size: -; V gene: TRBV6-6; D gene: -
CDR3 DNA: TGTGCCAGCAGTTTATCGAGCGGGAGCGGGTACGAGCAGTACTTC; CDR3 protein: CASSLSSGSGYEQYF; CDR3 length: 15; J gene: TRBJ2-7; clone size: -; V gene: TRBV27; D gene: TRBD2
CDR3 DNA: TGTGCCAGCACGTCGACAGGTTCGGACACTGAAGCTTTCTTT; CDR3 protein: CASTSTGSDTEAFF; CDR3 length: 14; J gene: TRBJ1-1; clone size: -; V gene: TRBV18; D gene: -
CDR3 DNA: TGTGCCAGCTCACCCCCCCCAGGAGGCAATCAGCCCCAGCATTTT; CDR3 protein: CASSPPPGGNQPQHF; CDR3 length: 15; J gene: TRBJ1-5; clone size: -; V gene: TRBV18; D gene: -
CDR3 DNA: TGTGCCAGCAGTTCAGGGGGACCCTATTATGGCTACACCTTC; CDR3 protein: CASSSGGPYYGYTF; CDR3 length: 14; J gene: TRBJ1-2; clone size: few; V gene: TRBV7-2; D gene: TRBD1
CDR3 DNA: TGCGCCAGCAGCGAAACAGCAACTAATGAAAAACTGTTTTTT; CDR3 protein: CASSETATNEKLFF; CDR3 length: 14; J gene: TRBJ1-4; clone size: -; V gene: TRBV5-1; D gene: -
CDR3 DNA: TGCGCCAGCAGCCAAGAGGGACAGACCTACGAGCAGTACTTC; CDR3 protein: CASSQEGQTYEQYF; CDR3 length: 14; J gene: TRBJ2-7; clone size: -; V gene: TRBV4-3; D gene: TRBD1
CDR3 DNA: TGCGCCAGCAGCTCCCAGGGACAGGGGGCAGTTATTGAGCAGTTCTTC; CDR3 protein: CASSSQGQGAVIEQFF; CDR3 length: 16; J gene: TRBJ2-1; clone size: -; V gene: TRBV5-1; D gene: TRBD1
CDR3 DNA: TGTGCCAGCAGCTTACAGGGCAGGGGTGGACAGCCCCAGCATTTT; CDR3 protein: CASSLQGRGGQPQHF; CDR3 length: 15; J gene: TRBJ1-5; clone size: -; V gene: TRBV7-8; D gene: -
CDR3 DNA: TGTGCCTGGAGTGTAGGATCGACACCTATTAGAGAGACCCAGTACTTC; CDR3 protein: CAWSVGSTPIRETQYF; CDR3 length: 16; J gene: TRBJ2-5; clone size: -; V gene: TRBV30; D gene: -
CDR3 DNA: TGTGCCAGCAGCTCCGGACCCGGGACAGGGAATCAGCCCCAGCATTTT; CDR3 protein: CASSSGPGTGNQPQHF; CDR3 length: 16; J gene: TRBJ1-5; clone size: few; V gene: TRBV5-6; D gene: TRBD1
CDR3 DNA: TGTGCCAGCAGCGCCGGACGGAGCCCTGGAAACACCATATATTTT; CDR3 protein: CASSAGRSPGNTIYF; CDR3 length: 15; J gene: TRBJ1-3; clone size: -; V gene: TRBV9; D gene: -
CDR3 DNA: TGTGCCAGCAGCCCGAAGGGCGGGACTGAAGCTTTCTTT; CDR3 protein: CASSPKGGTEAFF; CDR3 length: 13; J gene: TRBJ1-1; clone size: -; V gene: TRBV6-1; D gene: -
CDR3 DNA: TGTGCCAGCAGCCTTTATCCCGGGACAGGGATGGGGACCCAGTACTTC; CDR3 protein: CASSLYPGTGMGTQYF; CDR3 length: 16; J gene: TRBJ2-5; clone size: -; V gene: TRBV5-8; D gene: TRBD1
CDR3 DNA: TGCGCCAGCAGCTTCCTACAGGGGGCACGCACCTTC; CDR3 protein: CASSFLQGARTF; CDR3 length: 12; J gene: TRBJ1-2; clone size: many; V gene: TRBV5-1; D gene: TRBD1
CDR3 DNA: TGTGCCAGTAGTATTTATGGCCAGGGGGAAAACTATGGCTACACCTTC; CDR3 protein: CASSIYGQGENYGYTF; CDR3 length: 16; J gene: TRBJ1-2; clone size: few; V gene: TRBV19; D gene: TRBD1
CDR3 DNA: TGTGCCAGCAGTGGGACAGGGGTAACCTATGGCTACACCTTC; CDR3 protein: CASSGTGVTYGYTF; CDR3 length: 14; J gene: TRBJ1-2; clone size: -; V gene: TRBV2; D gene: TRBD1
CDR3 DNA: TGTGCCAGTAGACCGGTTAGCTCTGGAAACACCATATATTTT; CDR3 protein: CASRPVSSGNTIYF; CDR3 length: 14; J gene: TRBJ1-3; clone size: once; V gene: TRBV19; D gene: -
CDR3 DNA: TGTGCCAGCAGCTTAGAGACAGGGGGGCAGACCCAGTACTTC; CDR3 protein: CASSLETGGQTQYF; CDR3 length: 14; J gene: TRBJ2-5; clone size: -; V gene: TRBV11-2; D gene: TRBD1
CDR3 DNA: TGTGCCAGCAGTGATCGGCAGGGGGGCACTGAAGCTTTCTTT; CDR3 protein: CASSDRQGGTEAFF; CDR3 length: 14; J gene: TRBJ1-1; clone size: -; V gene: TRBV2; D gene: TRBD1
CDR3 DNA: TGTGCCAGCTCACCAGCGGGACAGGCAAATTCACCCCTCCACTTT; CDR3 protein: CASSPAGQANSPLHF; CDR3 length: 15; J gene: TRBJ1-6; clone size: -; V gene: TRBV18; D gene: TRBD1
CDR3 DNA: TGTGCCAGCAGCTCCCCCAACAATGAGCAGTTCTTC; CDR3 protein: CASSSPNNEQFF; CDR3 length: 12; J gene: TRBJ2-1; clone size: -; V gene: TRBV7-3; D gene: -
CDR3 DNA: TGTGCCAGCCGTAATGATCTTGGCGGGGAGCTGTTTTTT; CDR3 protein: CASRNDLGGELFF; CDR3 length: 13; J gene: TRBJ2-2; clone size: -; V gene: TRBV18; D gene: -